A single sample is the source of the 16 T cell receptor beta chains below, sequenced in a study of CD8+CD57+ T cells in acquired aplastic anemia. The template used for profiling TCR beta VDJ and CDR3 was genomic DNA. TCRdb analysed the reads with MiXCR anew, one entry per CDR3 protein. The table shows hundreds of thousands of distinct CDR3 sequences, with around 30% occurring only once. CD8+CD57+ cell expansion, shown by flow cytometry, had occurred in the patients selected for sequencing. The material sequenced was sorted CD4+, CD8+, or CD8+CD57+ T cells (not recorded which) from PBMCs. The receptors here all came from a human donor with aplastic anemia.

In its sample, this clonotype was seen many times. The J gene is TRBJ2-7, the V gene TRBV24-1, with D perhaps matching TRBD1 (5 bases). Germline V lookup: CDR1 KGHDR, CDR2 SFDVKD. This CDR3 is built from 14 residues. The V end lost 8 bases, the J end lost 0 bases, and 13 bases lay between the germline ends. DNA for the CDR3: TGTGCCACCATTCTCAGGGTTCTCTCCTACGAGCAGTACTTC. Its translation: CATILRVLSYEQYF.

This clonotype has at least ten counts. This sequence joins TRBV20-1 and TRBJ2-7; 8 positions agree with TRBD2. The germline gives CDR1 DFQATT, CDR2 SNEGSKA (reference sequence). This CDR3 is built from 13 residues. J lost 7 bases, V lost 5 bases, and 10 bases had no gene match. The CDR3 DNA is TGCAGTGCTGGGGGACTAGGGACTAGGGAGCAGTACTTC. Its translation is CSAGGLGTREQYF.

V usage is TRBV15 and J usage is TRBJ2-3, with a tentative D call TRBD2 (6 bases). Germline assignment: CDR1 LNHNV and CDR2 YYDKDF (reference sequence). With 4 bases removed from V and 5 bases from J, the gap between germline ends came to 19 bases. The CDR3 consists of 16 residues. The CDR3 region has the DNA TGTGCCACCAGCACAGAGTTGGAGCGAGCGGGAGATACGCAGTATTTT. This codes for CATSTELERAGDTQYF. Drawing the rest from reference TRBV15 and TRBJ2-3, the complete variable domain is DAMVIQNPRYQVTQFGKPVTLSCSQTLNHNVMYWYQQKSSQAPKLLFHYYDKDFNNEADTPDNFQSRRPNTSFCFLDIRSPGLGDTAMYLCATSTELERAGDTQYFGPGTRLTVL.

This clonotype appeared many times. The CDR3 sequence: CASSLSGREIQPQHF. CDR3 in DNA: TGTGCCAGCAGTTTATCGGGGCGGGAGATTCAGCCCCAGCATTTT. The rearrangement links TRBV12-3 or TRBV12-4 to TRBJ1-5, with D perhaps TRBD1 (5 bases). The ends were cut back, 2 bases at V and 6 bases at J, with 14 bases in the middle. This CDR3 comprises 15 residues.

The chain combines TRBV20-1 with TRBJ1-3, with 7 bases identical to TRBD1. V lost 0 bases to trimming and J lost 0 bases; unmatched junction nucleotides: 5. This CDR3 spans 16 amino acids. Germline loops: CDR1 DFQATT, CDR2 SNEGSKA (reference sequence). The CDR3 protein is CSARDHRGNSGNTIYF. The CDR3 bases are TGCAGTGCTAGAGACCACAGGGGCAACTCTGGAAACACCATATATTTT.

CDR3 nucleotide sequence: TGTGCCAGCAGCCAAGATCTTGGGGGGAATTACGAGCAGTACTTC. Encoded protein: CASSQDLGGNYEQYF. This chain joins TRBV14 and TRBJ2-7, with D possibly matching TRBD2 (6 bases). The CDR3 totals 15 residues. CDR1 is SGHDN, CDR2 FVKESK, per germline. V lost 0 bases and J lost 4, with 13 bases in between.

This clonotype showed up just a few times. The J gene is TRBJ2-1, the V gene TRBV5-1, with 12 positions matching TRBD2. The V gene end was trimmed by 2 bases and the J gene end by 1 base; junction bases not matched to a gene: 4. The CDR3 length is 17 residues. Germline values: CDR1 SGHRS, CDR2 YFSETQ. CDR3 sequence (DNA): TGCGCCAGCAGCTTAGGACTAGCGGGGAAGTCCTACAATGAGCAGTTCTTC. The encoded protein is CASSLGLAGKSYNEQFF.

In the case of this clonotype: This clone may be a read error of a much larger clone one base away. The chain recombines TRBV5-6 with TRBJ1-6; D unresolved. The CDR3 runs to 15 residues. The germline V gene has CDR1 SGHDT and CDR2 YYEEEE. V was shortened by 7 bases and J by 6 bases, with 17 bases between the two germline ends. The CDR3 nucleotides are TGTGCCAGCGGCGCCGATAAGTGGGGTAATTCACCCCTCCACTTT. It translates to CASGADKWGNSPLHF.

The J gene is TRBJ2-1, the V gene TRBV5-1; 12 bases fit TRBD2. V shed 0 bases, J shed 4 bases, and the junction held 2 bases outside the gene matches. CDR1 is SGHRS, CDR2 YFSETQ, per germline. The CDR3 totals 16 residues. The CDR3 DNA follows: TGCGCCAGCAGCTTGGTACTAGCGGGAGGTTACAATGAGCAGTTCTTC. It encodes CASSLVLAGGYNEQFF.

The chain employs TRBV25-1 and TRBJ1-1; tentatively, D is TRBD1 (6 bases). The V end was cut by 7 bases, the J end by 5 bases, with 17 bases between. CDR3 length equals 14 residues. CDR1 is MGHDK, CDR2 SYGVNS, per germline. The CDR3 loop reads CASTGGQGRTEAFF. CDR3 nucleotides: TGTGCCAGCACCGGGGGGCAGGGGCGAACTGAAGCTTTCTTT.

This clonotype was detected only a few times. The V gene is TRBV12-3 or TRBV12-4, the J gene TRBJ1-1; D gene unclear. The CDR3 is made up of 13 amino acids. Trimming removed 3 bases from V and 6 bases from J, with 11 bases in between. For the CDR3, the DNA is TGTGCCAGCAGTTTGAGGGTCGGATCTGAAGCTTTCTTT. Residues: CASSLRVGSEAFF.

In its sample, this clonotype was seen many times. This chain connects TRBV7-2 to TRBJ2-7, with D perhaps matching TRBD1 (5 bases). V dropped 8 bases and J dropped 0 bases, with 11 bases sitting between them. From germline, CDR1 is SGHTA and CDR2 FQGNSA. CDR3 length: 13 amino acids. The CDR3 nucleotides are TGTGCCAGCCTGGACAAGACCTCCTACGAGCAGTACTTC. Protein: CASLDKTSYEQYF.

This clonotype was recorded many times. The rearrangement joins TRBV5-1 to TRBJ1-6; unclear D gene. V lost 0 bases to trimming and J lost 7 bases, with 8 bases between them. CDR1 is SGHRS and CDR2 is YFSETQ in the germline V gene. This CDR3 is built from 14 residues. DNA for the CDR3: TGCGCCAGCAGCTTGGTTCGGCCAAATTCACCCCTCCACTTT. Translated: CASSLVRPNSPLHF.

The chain employs TRBV4-3 and TRBJ1-1, with no clear D. The CDR3 runs 14 residues. The V and J ends lost 0 bases and 0 bases respectively, with 5 bases between them. Germline V gene sequence: CDR1 LGHNA, CDR2 YSLEER. The CDR3 region has the DNA TGCGCCAGCAGCCAAGACTCCGTGAACACTGAAGCTTTCTTT. Protein sequence: CASSQDSVNTEAFF.

Ten or more counts support this clonotype. The chain uses TRBV12-3 or TRBV12-4 and TRBJ1-2; unclear D gene. The V and J ends lost 8 bases and 7 bases respectively, with 14 bases between them. The CDR3 contains 12 residues. The CDR3 DNA sequence: TGTGCCAGCGCCCTAAGGGTGGGTGGCTACACCTTC. This translates into CASALRVGGYTF.

A note on this clonotype: At one end the junction does not follow the germline gene, possibly because of a read error. This rearrangement joins TRBV9 to TRBJ2-2; D may be TRBD1 or TRBD2 (5 bases each). The CDR3 has 14 amino acids. Germline CDR1 and CDR2: SGDLS and YYNGEE. The CDR3 bases are TGTGCCAGCAGCGTAAGGGGAACCACCGGGGAGCTGTCTTTT. Amino acid sequence: CASSVRGTTGELSF.